This T cell receptor (beta chain) derives from a study of blood T cell repertoires in COVID-19. Study context: Donors in the United States, Italy and Spain gave samples during acute or convalescent COVID-19. Sources were T cells, B-cell-depleted T cells, or PBMCs; the material itself was cDNA or gDNA.

The germline V gene has CDR1 SGHRS and CDR2 YFSETQ. The CDR3 contains 14 residues. V was cut by 0 bases and J by 5 bases, with 11 bases left in between. This clone has just a few counts. Under the authors' procedure: Researchers report that nucleated cell counts were estimated from reference gene primer amplification. Sequencing was performed with immunoSEQ multiplex PCR; in TCRdb, only in-frame clones are kept and a portion is missing. The D gene and trimming were derived from the DNA, and the V and J assignments and clone size from that table. The data hold approximately 220,000 clones, with about four fifths observed a single time.

Sequencing was done on a sample of peripheral blood. The clonotype originates from a woman aged 55-69 years with acute or convalescent COVID-19. The chain combines TRBV5-1 with TRBJ1-1; D gene ambiguous. In DNA form, the CDR3 reads TGCGCCAGCAGCTTGGACTCAACGGGGACTGAAGCTTTCTTT. It codes for CASSLDSTGTEAFF.